This T cell receptor (beta chain) came from a study of blood T cell repertoires in COVID-19 (TCRdb year 2020). About the study as a whole: Samples covering the acute and convalescent phases of COVID-19 were provided by collaborators in the United States, Italy and Spain. The prospective study material was composed of cDNA or gDNA derived from T cells, B-cell-depleted T cells, or PBMCs. Subjects who had been exposed to COVID-19, were actively infected with it, or had recovered from it provided the deeply sampled blood TCRbeta repertoires that made up the dataset. The repertoires were made available in a free public database intended to serve as a resource for research on the immune response to SARS-CoV-2. Samples were obtained from the ongoing ImmuneRACE study (first 160 participants) and from over 1,000 subjects provided by 6 global collaborators. A de-identified subject ID, COVID-19 status, age in years and sex were almost always included in the sample metadata. Where available, HLA class I and class II types were obtained from metadata supplied by the sample provider rather than from assay-based typing.

Points on this clone: The target of this receptor is not known. Per-nucleotide qualities are absent, and no much larger clonotype sits a single base away. The sample holds other DNA sequences that translate to the same CDR3.

The germline V gene supplies CDR1 MNHEY and CDR2 SVGAGI. From the cysteine through the phenylalanine, the CDR3 covers 12 amino acids. Of all the DNA, just the CDR3 is kept, 36 bases in frame from base 1. V is shortened by 6 bases, J by 1 base, and the region joining them spans 6 bases. Whole blood was collected in K2EDTA tubes by collaborating institutions according to the institutions' own protocols. Collaborator samples were shipped for TCRbeta analysis as frozen whole blood, isolated PBMCs, or DNA extracted from either sample type. The immunoSEQ Assay, a bias-controlled multiplex PCR, was used to amplify TCRbeta CDR3 regions from genomic DNA. The authors' analysis ran thus. Nucleated cell counts per sample were estimated from amplification of reference gene primers within the assay. To quantify the absolute abundance of each unique TCRbeta CDR3 rearrangement, sequence reads were collapsed and filtered. For each sample, productive Simpson clonality was calculated by taking the square root of Simpson's diversity index across productive rearrangements. Entries here come from immuneACCESS through TCRdb and include only in-frame sequences with V and J called. Some clones fail to appear in such tables; in the studies checked, an unresolved V gene covers under half of the shortfall, and the cause of the remainder is unknown. That table supplies the V and J calls and clone size; D and trimming were determined from the DNA. The sample table holds about 380,000 clones, of which 81% were seen once. Together, the top ten hold 1.1% of the sample.

Results the study describes overall, beyond this receptor: The quantity of clinical and demographic metadata differed by source and by participant and was supplied without curation.

The receptor comes from a human donor with acute or convalescent COVID-19. The donor label of this sample is uncertain. Sample: peripheral blood. Rearrangement joined TRBV6-5 to TRBJ1-1; a weak D assignment points to TRBD1 (5 bases agree). Here is the DNA: TGTGCCAGCAGCAGGGCGAACACTGAAGCTTTCTTT. Translated, it reads CASSRANTEAFF.